This T cell receptor (beta chain) comes out of a study of T cells in Graves' hyperthyroidism and ophthalmopathy. At the level of the study: Before any treatment, at initial diagnosis, peripheral blood was collected.

Researchers took RNA transcripts and amplified the TCR beta CDR3 regions from them. The TCR CDR3 first-round RT-PCR relied on the HTBI primer set. TCRdb fed the multiplex PCR reads into MiXCR, producing one record per CDR3 protein. Of around 100,000 distinct CDR3 sequences in the sample, roughly 44% were seen once. This CDR3 spans 13 amino acids. V dropped 6 bases and J dropped 1 base, with 9 bases sitting between them. From germline, CDR1 is DFQATT and CDR2 SNEGSKA (reference sequence). If no ophthalmopathy progression occurred within 18 months, Graves' hyperthyroidism was stable. In patients aged 18 to 65, hyperthyroidism was newly diagnosed, with duration under 2 months. Exclusion followed for patients with uncontrolled infection, other autoimmune disease, pregnancy or lactation.

The TCR comes from a middle-aged man with Graves' hyperthyroidism. The sequenced sample consisted of blood. The rearrangement links TRBV20-1 to TRBJ1-4, with D unclear. This CDR3 is CSAPRVTNEKLFF. Written as DNA, the CDR3 is TGCAGTGCCCCGCGGGTAACTAATGAAAAACTGTTTTTT.